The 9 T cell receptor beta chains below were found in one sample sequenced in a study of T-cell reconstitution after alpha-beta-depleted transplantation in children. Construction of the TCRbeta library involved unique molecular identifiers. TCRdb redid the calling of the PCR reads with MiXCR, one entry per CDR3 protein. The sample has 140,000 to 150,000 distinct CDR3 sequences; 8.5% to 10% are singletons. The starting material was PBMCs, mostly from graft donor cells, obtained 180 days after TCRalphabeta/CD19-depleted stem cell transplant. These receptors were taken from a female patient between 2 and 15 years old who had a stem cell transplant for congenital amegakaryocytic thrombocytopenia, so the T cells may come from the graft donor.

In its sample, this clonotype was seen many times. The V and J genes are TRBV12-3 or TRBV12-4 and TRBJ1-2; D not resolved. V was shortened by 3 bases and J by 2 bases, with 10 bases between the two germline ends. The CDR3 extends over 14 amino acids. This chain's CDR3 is CASSFNSLNYGYTF. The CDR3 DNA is TGTGCCAGCAGTTTTAACAGCCTGAACTATGGCTACACCTTC.

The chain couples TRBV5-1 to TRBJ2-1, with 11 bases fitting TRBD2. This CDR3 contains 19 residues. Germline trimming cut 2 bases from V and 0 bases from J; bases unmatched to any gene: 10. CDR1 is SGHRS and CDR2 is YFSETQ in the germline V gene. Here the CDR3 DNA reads TGCGCCAGCAGCTTCCCGGGACTAGCGGACAGAGTCTCCTACAATGAGCAGTTCTTC. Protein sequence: CASSFPGLADRVSYNEQFF. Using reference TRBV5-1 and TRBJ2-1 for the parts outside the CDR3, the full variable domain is KAGVTQTPRYLIKTRGQQVTLSCSPISGHRSVSWYQQTPGQGLQFLFEYFSETQRNKGNFPGRFSGRQFSNSRSEMNVSTLELGDSALYLCASSFPGLADRVSYNEQFFGPGTRLTVL.

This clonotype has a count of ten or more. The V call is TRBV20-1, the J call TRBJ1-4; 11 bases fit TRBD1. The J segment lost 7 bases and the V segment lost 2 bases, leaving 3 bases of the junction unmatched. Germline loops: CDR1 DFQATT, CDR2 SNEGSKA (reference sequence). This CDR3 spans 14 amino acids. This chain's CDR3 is CSARSGTGGEKLFF. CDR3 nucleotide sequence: TGCAGTGCTAGATCCGGGACAGGGGGTGAAAAACTGTTTTTT.

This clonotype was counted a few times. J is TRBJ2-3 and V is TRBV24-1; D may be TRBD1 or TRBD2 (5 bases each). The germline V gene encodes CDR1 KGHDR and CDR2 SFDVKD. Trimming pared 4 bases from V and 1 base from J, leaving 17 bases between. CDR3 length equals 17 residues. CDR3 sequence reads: CATSDPAGSRGTDTQYF. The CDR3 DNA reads TGTGCCACCAGTGACCCTGCAGGGAGCCGGGGCACAGATACGCAGTATTTT.

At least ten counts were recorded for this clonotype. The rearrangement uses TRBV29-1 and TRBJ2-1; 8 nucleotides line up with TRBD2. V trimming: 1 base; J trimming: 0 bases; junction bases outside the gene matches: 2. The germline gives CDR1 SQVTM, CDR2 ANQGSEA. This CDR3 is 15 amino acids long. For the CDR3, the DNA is TGCAGCGTTGAAGGTGGGACTAGCTCCTACAATGAGCAGTTCTTC. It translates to CSVEGGTSSYNEQFF.

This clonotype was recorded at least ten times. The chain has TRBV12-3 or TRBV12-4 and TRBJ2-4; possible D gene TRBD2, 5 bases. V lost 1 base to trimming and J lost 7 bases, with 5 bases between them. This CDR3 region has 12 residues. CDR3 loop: CASSLGGNIQYF. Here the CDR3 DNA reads TGTGCCAGCAGTTTAGGAGGGAACATTCAGTACTTC.

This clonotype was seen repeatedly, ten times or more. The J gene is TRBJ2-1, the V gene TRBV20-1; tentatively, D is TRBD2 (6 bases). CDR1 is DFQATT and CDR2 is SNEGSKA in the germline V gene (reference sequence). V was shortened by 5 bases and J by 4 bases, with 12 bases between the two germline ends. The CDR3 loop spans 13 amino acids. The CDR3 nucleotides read TGCAGTGCTCCCCCCGGGACTTACAATGAGCAGTTCTTC. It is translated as CSAPPGTYNEQFF.

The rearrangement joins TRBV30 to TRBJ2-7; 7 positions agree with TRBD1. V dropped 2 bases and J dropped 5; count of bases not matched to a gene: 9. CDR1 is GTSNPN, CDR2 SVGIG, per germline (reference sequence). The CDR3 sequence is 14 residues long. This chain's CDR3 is CAWSLTGQAHEQYF. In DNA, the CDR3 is TGTGCCTGGAGTCTCACCGGACAGGCCCACGAGCAGTACTTC. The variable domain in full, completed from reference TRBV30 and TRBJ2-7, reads SQTIHQWPATLVQPVGSPLSLECTVEGTSNPNLYWYRQAAGRGLQLLFYSVGIGQISSEVPQNLSASRPQDRQFILSSKKLLLSDSGFYLCAWSLTGQAHEQYFGPGTRLTVT.

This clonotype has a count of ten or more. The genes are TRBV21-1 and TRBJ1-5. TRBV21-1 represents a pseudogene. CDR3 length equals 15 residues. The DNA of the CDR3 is TGTGCCAGCAGCAAAGGTTCTGGGGGCAATCAGCCCCAGCATTTT. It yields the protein CASSKGSGGNQPQHF.